One and the same sample provided the 7 T cell receptor beta chains below, sequenced in a study of neurological immune-mediated disorders. In TCRdb, the 5' RACE reads were re-called with MiXCR into one record per CDR3 protein. The repertoire has 75,000 to 90,000 distinct CDR3 sequences, approximately 10% of them found once; the top ten carry 1.8%. What was sequenced was PBMCs. Source of these receptors: a man aged 35 to 55 in good health.

This clonotype was observed at least ten times. This sequence joins TRBV18 and TRBJ2-3; 13 bases line up with TRBD2. CDR1 is KGHSH, CDR2 LQKENI, per germline. CDR3 size: 18 residues. Unmatched junction bases numbered 7, after V lost 3 bases and J lost 1 base. The CDR3 here is CASSPGLAGVIGTDTQYF. In DNA, the CDR3 is TGTGCCAGCTCACCCGGACTAGCGGGGGTGATTGGCACAGATACGCAGTATTTT.

The sample holds many counts of this clonotype. The V and J genes are TRBV29-1 and TRBJ1-3, with a tentative D call TRBD1 (5 bases). V was clipped by 0 bases and J by 0 bases, with 15 bases between them. CDR3 size: 17 residues. The germline V gene has CDR1 SQVTM and CDR2 ANQGSEA. This chain's CDR3 is CSVEEGPHLNSGNTIYF. DNA for the CDR3: TGCAGCGTTGAAGAGGGACCGCACCTAAACTCTGGAAACACCATATATTTT.

This clonotype qualifies as medium-sized. The gene calls are TRBV3-1 and TRBJ2-3, with D perhaps matching TRBD1 or TRBD2 (5 bases each). The CDR3 contains 16 residues. Looked up from germline, CDR1 is LGHDT and CDR2 is YNNKEL (reference sequence). Between the trimmed V and J ends, which lost 4 bases and 3 bases, there was a span of 17 bases. CDR3 sequence reads: CASSPTLGDATDTQYF. The CDR3 nucleotides are TGTGCCAGCAGCCCCACCTTGGGGGACGCGACAGATACGCAGTATTTT.

This clonotype was recorded many times. The chain recombines TRBV7-3 with TRBJ2-3; no clear D. This CDR3 spans 13 amino acids. V gave up 4 bases and J gave up 6 bases, with 11 bases separating them. CDR1 and CDR2 from the germline V gene are SGHTA and FQGTGA. The CDR3 protein is CASSSRRSDTQYF. CDR3 DNA: TGTGCCAGCAGCTCCCGACGCTCTGATACGCAGTATTTT.

This clonotype occurred many times. The chain has TRBV7-9 and TRBJ2-1; D gene unclear. Trimming took 7 bases from V and 5 from J, leaving 18 bases between them. CDR3 length equals 15 residues. Germline assignment: CDR1 SEHNR and CDR2 FQNEAQ (reference sequence). DNA of the CDR3: TGTGCCAGCATCTACTTCCCCGGAATAGACAATGAGCAGTTCTTC. Amino acids: CASIYFPGIDNEQFF.

There are many counts of this clonotype. The genes are TRBV5-5 and TRBJ1-4; 8 positions agree with TRBD1. This CDR3 region has 16 residues. Germline values: CDR1 SGHKS, CDR2 YYEKEE (reference sequence). J lost 1 base, V lost 1 base, and 3 bases had no gene match. The CDR3, as DNA: TGTGCCAGCAGCTTGTTCGGGACAGGAACTAATGAAAAACTGTTTTTT. Protein sequence: CASSLFGTGTNEKLFF.

This clonotype appeared a few times. The chain couples TRBV5-1 to TRBJ1-2; unclear D gene. Between the trimmed V and J ends, which lost 0 bases and 0 bases, there was a span of 9 bases. The germline CDR1 and CDR2 sequences are SGHRS and YFSETQ. This CDR3 contains 15 residues. The chain's CDR3 is CASSLDGEANYGYTF. The CDR3 DNA sequence: TGCGCCAGCAGCTTGGACGGTGAAGCTAACTATGGCTACACCTTC. Full variable domain (missing parts from reference TRBV5-1 and TRBJ1-2): KAGVTQTPRYLIKTRGQQVTLSCSPISGHRSVSWYQQTPGQGLQFLFEYFSETQRNKGNFPGRFSGRQFSNSRSEMNVSTLELGDSALYLCASSLDGEANYGYTFGSGTRLTVV.